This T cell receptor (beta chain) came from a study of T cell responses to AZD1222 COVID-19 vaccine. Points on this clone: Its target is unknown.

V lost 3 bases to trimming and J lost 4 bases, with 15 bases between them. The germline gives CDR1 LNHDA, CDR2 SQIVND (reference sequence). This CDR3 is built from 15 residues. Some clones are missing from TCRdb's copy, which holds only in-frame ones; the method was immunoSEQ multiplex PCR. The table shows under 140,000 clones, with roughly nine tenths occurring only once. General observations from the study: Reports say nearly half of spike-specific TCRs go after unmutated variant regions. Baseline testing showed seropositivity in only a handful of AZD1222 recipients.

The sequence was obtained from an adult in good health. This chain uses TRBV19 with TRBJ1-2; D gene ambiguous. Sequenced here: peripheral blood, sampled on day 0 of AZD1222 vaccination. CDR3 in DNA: TGTGCCAGTAGTATCAGTCTCTCCCAAGTCTATGGCTACACCTTC. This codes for CASSISLSQVYGYTF.